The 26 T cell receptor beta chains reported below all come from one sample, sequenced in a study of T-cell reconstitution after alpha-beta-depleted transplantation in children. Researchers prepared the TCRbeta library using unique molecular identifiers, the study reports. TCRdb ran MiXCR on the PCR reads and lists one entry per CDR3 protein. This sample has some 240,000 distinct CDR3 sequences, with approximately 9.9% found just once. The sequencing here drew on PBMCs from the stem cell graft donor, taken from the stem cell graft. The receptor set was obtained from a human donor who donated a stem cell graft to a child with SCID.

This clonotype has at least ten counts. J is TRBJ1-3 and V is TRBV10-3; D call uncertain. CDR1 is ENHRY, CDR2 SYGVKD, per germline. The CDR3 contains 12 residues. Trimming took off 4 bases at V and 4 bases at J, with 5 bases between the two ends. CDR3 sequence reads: CAISAQGNTIYF. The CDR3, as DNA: TGTGCCATCAGTGCCCAGGGAAACACCATATATTTT.

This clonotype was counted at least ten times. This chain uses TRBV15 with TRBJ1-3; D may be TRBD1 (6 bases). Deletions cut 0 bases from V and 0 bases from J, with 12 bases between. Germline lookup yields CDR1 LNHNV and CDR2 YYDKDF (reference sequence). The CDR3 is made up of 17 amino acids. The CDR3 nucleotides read TGTGCCACCAGCAGAGATATCAGGGGAGGCTCTGGAAACACCATATATTTT. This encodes CATSRDIRGGSGNTIYF.

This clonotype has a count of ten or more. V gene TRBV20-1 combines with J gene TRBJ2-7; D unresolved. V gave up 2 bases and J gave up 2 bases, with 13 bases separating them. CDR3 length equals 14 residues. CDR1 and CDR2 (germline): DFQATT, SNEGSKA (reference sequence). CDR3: CSARSALNPYEQYF. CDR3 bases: TGCAGTGCTAGATCGGCCCTGAATCCCTACGAGCAGTACTTC.

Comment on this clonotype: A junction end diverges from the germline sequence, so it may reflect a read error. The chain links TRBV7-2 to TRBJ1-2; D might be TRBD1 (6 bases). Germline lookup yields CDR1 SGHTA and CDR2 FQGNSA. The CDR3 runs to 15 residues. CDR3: CATSLVWAGVYGYTF. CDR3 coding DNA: TGTGCCACCAGCTTAGTCTGGGCAGGGGTCTATGGCTACACCTTC.

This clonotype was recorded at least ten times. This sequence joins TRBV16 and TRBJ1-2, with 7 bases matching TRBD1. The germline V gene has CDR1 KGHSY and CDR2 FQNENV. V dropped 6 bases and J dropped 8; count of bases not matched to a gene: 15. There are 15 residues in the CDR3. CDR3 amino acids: CASSRKRQGEEGYTF. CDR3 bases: TGTGCCAGCAGTCGGAAGAGACAGGGAGAAGAGGGCTACACCTTC.

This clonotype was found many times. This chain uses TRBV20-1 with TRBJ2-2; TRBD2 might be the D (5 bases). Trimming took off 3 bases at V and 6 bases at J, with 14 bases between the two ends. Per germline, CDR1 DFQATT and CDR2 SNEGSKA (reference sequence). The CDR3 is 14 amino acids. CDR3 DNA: TGCAGTGCTAGCGGGGTAGATAGGGCCGGGGAGCTGTTTTTT. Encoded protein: CSASGVDRAGELFF.

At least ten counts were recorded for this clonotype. The CDR3 DNA is TGCAGTGCTTCTTGGACAGGATCCACAGATACGCAGTATTTT. It specifies CSASWTGSTDTQYF. The chain carries TRBV20-1 and TRBJ2-3; TRBD1 agrees at 7 bases. CDR1 is DFQATT and CDR2 is SNEGSKA in the germline V gene (reference sequence). This CDR3 contains 14 residues. Unmatched junction bases numbered 7, after V lost 5 bases and J lost 2 bases.

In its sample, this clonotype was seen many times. The CDR3 here is CASSFEDLGFAEAFF. The CDR3 coding sequence is TGTGCCAGCAGTTTTGAGGATCTGGGTTTCGCTGAAGCTTTCTTT. The chain recombines TRBV12-3 or TRBV12-4 with TRBJ1-1; D uncertain. The ends were cut back, 3 bases at V and 6 bases at J, with 17 bases in the middle. The CDR3 extends over 15 amino acids.

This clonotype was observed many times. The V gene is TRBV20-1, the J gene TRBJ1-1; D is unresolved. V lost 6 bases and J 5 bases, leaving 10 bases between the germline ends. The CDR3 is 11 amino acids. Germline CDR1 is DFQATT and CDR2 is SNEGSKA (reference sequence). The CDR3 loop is CSAGRSTEAFF. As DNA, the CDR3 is TGCAGTGCCGGGCGTAGTACTGAAGCTTTCTTT.

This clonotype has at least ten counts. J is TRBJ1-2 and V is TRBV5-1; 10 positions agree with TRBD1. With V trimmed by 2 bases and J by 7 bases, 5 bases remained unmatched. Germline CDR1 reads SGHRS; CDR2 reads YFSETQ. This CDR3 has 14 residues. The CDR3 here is CASSFPGQGLGYTF. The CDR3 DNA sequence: TGCGCCAGCAGCTTCCCGGGACAGGGGCTTGGCTACACCTTC.

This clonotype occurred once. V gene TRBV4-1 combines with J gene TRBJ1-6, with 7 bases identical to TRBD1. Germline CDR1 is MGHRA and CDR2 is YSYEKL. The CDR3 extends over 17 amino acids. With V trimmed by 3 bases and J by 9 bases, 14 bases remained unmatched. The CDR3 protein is CASSHPTRQGEGSPLHF. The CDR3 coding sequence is TGCGCCAGCAGCCACCCCACAAGACAGGGTGAGGGTTCACCCCTCCACTTT.

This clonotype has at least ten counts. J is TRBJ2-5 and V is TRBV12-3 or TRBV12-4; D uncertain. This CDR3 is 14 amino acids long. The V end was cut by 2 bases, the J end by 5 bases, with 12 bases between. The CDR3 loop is CASSLFATGETQYF. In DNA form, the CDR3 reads TGTGCCAGCAGTTTATTCGCTACCGGGGAGACCCAGTACTTC.

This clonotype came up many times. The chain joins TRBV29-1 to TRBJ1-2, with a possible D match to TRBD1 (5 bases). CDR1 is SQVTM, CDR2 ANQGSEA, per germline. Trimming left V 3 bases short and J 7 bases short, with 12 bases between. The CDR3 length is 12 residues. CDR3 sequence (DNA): TGCAGCGTTGAGCTCGGGGGTGGTGGCTACACCTTC. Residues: CSVELGGGGYTF.

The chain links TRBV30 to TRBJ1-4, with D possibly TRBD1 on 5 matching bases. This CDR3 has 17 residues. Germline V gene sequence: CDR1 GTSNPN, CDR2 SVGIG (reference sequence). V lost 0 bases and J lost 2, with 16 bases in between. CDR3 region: CAWSVRGGWWTNEKLFF. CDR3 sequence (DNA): TGTGCCTGGAGTGTACGGGGGGGATGGTGGACTAATGAAAAACTGTTTTTT.

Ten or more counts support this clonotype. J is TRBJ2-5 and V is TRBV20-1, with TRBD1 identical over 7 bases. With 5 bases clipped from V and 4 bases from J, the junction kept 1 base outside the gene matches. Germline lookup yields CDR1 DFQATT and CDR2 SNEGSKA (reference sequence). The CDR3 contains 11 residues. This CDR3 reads CSAAGGETQYF. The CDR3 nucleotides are TGCAGTGCTGCAGGGGGAGAGACCCAGTACTTC.

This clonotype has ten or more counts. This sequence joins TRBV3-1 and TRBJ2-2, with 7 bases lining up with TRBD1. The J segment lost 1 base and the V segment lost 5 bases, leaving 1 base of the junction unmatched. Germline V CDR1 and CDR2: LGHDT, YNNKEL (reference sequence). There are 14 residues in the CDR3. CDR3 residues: CASSWDRNTGELFF. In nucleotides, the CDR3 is TGTGCCAGCAGCTGGGACAGGAACACCGGGGAGCTGTTTTTT.

The CDR3 spells CSASPRVAVGFYEQYF. In DNA form, the CDR3 reads TGCAGTGCTAGTCCCCGAGTGGCCGTGGGCTTCTACGAGCAGTACTTC. The rearrangement links TRBV20-1 to TRBJ2-7; D not resolved. Trimming cost V 3 bases and J 3 bases, with 21 bases left between them. The CDR3 extends over 16 amino acids. The germline CDR1 and CDR2 sequences are DFQATT and SNEGSKA (reference sequence).

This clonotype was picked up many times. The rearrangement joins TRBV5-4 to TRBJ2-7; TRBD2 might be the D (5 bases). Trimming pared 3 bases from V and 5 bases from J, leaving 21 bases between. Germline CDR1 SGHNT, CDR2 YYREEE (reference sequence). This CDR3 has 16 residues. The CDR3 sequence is CASSSDGPPPSNEQYF. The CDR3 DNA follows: TGTGCCAGCAGCTCTGATGGTCCTCCCCCTAGCAACGAGCAGTACTTC.

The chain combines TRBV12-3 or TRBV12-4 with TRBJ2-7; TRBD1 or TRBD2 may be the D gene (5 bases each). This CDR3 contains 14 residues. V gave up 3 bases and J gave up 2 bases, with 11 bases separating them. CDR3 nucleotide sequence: TGTGCCAGCAGTTTTGGGGACGGGGCCTACGAGCAGTACTTC. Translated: CASSFGDGAYEQYF.

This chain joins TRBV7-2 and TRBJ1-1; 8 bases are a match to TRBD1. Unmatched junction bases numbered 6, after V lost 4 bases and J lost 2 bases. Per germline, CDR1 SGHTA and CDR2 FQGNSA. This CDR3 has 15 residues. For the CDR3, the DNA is TGTGCCAGCAGCTCGAGCAGGGGGCCCAACACTGAAGCTTTCTTT. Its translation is CASSSSRGPNTEAFF.

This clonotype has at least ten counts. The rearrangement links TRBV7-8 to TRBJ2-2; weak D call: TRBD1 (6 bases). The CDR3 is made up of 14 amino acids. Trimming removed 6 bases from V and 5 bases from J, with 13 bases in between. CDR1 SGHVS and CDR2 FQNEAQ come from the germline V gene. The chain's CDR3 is CASRPYTGTGELFF. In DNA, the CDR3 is TGTGCCAGCAGGCCATATACAGGGACCGGGGAGCTGTTTTTT.

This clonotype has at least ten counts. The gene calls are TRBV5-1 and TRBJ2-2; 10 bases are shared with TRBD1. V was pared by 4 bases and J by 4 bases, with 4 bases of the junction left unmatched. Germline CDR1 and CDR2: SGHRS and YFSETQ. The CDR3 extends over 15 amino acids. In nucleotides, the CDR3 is TGCGCCAGCAGCCTCCGGACAGGGGGCACCGGGGAGCTGTTTTTT. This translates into CASSLRTGGTGELFF.

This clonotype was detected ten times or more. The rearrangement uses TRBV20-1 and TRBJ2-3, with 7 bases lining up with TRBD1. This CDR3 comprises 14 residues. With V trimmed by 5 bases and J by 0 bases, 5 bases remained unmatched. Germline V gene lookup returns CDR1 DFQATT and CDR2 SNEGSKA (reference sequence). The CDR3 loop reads CSAPRDRSTDTQYF. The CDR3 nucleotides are TGCAGTGCTCCCCGGGACAGAAGCACAGATACGCAGTATTTT.

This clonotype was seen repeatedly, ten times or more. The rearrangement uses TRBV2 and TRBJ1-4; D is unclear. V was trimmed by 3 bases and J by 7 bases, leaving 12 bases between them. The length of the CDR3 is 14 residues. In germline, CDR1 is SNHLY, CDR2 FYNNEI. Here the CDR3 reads CASSDAVFGEKLFF. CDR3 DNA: TGTGCCAGCAGTGATGCGGTTTTTGGTGAAAAACTGTTTTTT.

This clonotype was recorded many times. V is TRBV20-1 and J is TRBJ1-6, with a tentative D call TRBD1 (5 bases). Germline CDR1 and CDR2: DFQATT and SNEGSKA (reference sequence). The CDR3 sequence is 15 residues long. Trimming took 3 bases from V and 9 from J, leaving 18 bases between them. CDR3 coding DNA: TGCAGTGCTAGCAGGGCCTCGACGAGGGGTTCACCCCTCCACTTT. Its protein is CSASRASTRGSPLHF.

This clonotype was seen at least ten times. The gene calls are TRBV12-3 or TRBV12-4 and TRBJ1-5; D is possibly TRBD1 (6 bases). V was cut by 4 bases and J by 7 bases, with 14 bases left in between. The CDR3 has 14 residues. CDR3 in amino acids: CASSSKGGLQPQHF. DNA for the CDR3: TGTGCCAGCAGTTCCAAGGGGGGTTTGCAGCCCCAGCATTTT.